These 13 T cell receptor beta chains share one sample of origin, sequenced in a study of cytomegalovirus exposure and HLA in healthy donors. Primers: 60 Vbeta forward and 13 Jbeta reverse. The repertoire was sequenced with immunoSEQ multiplex PCR; TCRdb's copy has only in-frame clones and lacks some. The table records 100,000 to 150,000 clones, 60% to 85% of them present only once. The sample comprised PBMCs. These receptors came from a woman aged 40 to 50 in good health and CMV-seronegative.

For this clone: Compared with germline, one end of the junction differs, possibly owing to a read error. V usage is TRBV4-1 and J usage is TRBJ2-4; D gene unclear. CDR1 and CDR2 from the germline V gene are MGHRA and YSYEKL. The length of the CDR3 is 15 residues. The CDR3 nucleotides read TGCGCCAGCAGCATCCCTGGGCGTGCCAAAAACAGTCAGTACTTC. Encoded protein: CASSIPGRAKNSQYF.

The chain joins TRBV7-8 to TRBJ1-1; D not resolved. The CDR3 covers 12 residues. V was cut by 5 bases and J by 10 bases, with 14 bases left in between. From germline, CDR1 is SGHVS and CDR2 FQNEAQ. CDR3 nucleotides: TGTGCCAGCAGCCCGGCGGCGGGCCCAGCTTTCTTT. Protein: CASSPAAGPAFF.

This sequence joins TRBV7-9 and TRBJ2-3, with 9 nucleotides matching TRBD2. This CDR3 comprises 17 residues. J was trimmed by 4 bases and V by 2 bases; bases with no gene match: 10. Germline CDR1 SEHNR, CDR2 FQNEAQ (reference sequence). The CDR3 DNA is TGTGCCAGCAGCTTATTTGGCGGGAGGGCCGACTCAGATACGCAGTATTTT. Amino acids: CASSLFGGRADSDTQYF.

The chain links TRBV5-4 to TRBJ2-3; the match to TRBD1 covers 7 bases. The CDR3 totals 15 residues. Germline V gene data show CDR1 as SGHNT and CDR2 as YYREEE (reference sequence). V was clipped by 4 bases and J by 0 bases; unmatched bases: 5. The CDR3 spells CASSGGQVSTDTQYF. In DNA form, the CDR3 reads TGTGCCAGCAGCGGAGGACAGGTCAGCACAGATACGCAGTATTTT.

On this clone itself: In the same sample, other DNA sequences code for this CDR3. The chain recombines TRBV7-3 with TRBJ2-5; 12 nucleotides line up with TRBD2. V dropped 5 bases and J dropped 2; count of bases not matched to a gene: 6. Germline CDR1 is SGHTA and CDR2 is FQGTGA. The CDR3 has 16 residues. CDR3 in amino acids: CASSPGLAGGQETQYF. CDR3 DNA: TGTGCCAGCAGCCCGGGACTAGCGGGCGGGCAAGAGACCCAGTACTTC.

The chain employs TRBV27 and TRBJ2-3, with 9 positions matching TRBD1. The ends lost 5 bases at V and 4 bases at J; junction bases unmatched: 10. CDR1 MNHEY and CDR2 SMNVEV come from the germline V gene (reference sequence). The CDR3 consists of 16 residues. DNA for the CDR3: TGTGCCAGCAGTCCTCGGGGACAGGGAATGGCAGATACGCAGTATTTT. It specifies CASSPRGQGMADTQYF.

The CDR3 region has the DNA TGTGCCAGCAGCTTTAACCGAGGGGGGGGGCAACTGTTTTTT. Translating it yields CASSFNRGGGQLFF. The chain links TRBV7-6 to TRBJ1-4; D may be TRBD1 (6 bases). V was pared by 3 bases and J by 12 bases, with 17 bases between. CDR3 length: 14 amino acids. Germline V gene data show CDR1 as SGHVS and CDR2 as FNYEAQ.

V gene TRBV6-1 combines with J gene TRBJ1-1; possibly TRBD1 for D (5 bases). V was pared by 2 bases and J by 4 bases, with 20 bases between. Per the germline V gene, CDR1 is MNHNS and CDR2 is SASEGT. The CDR3 consists of 17 residues. The CDR3 nucleotides are TGTGCCAGCAGTGAAAACGGGTTCGGGGCGGGAGGCACTGAAGCTTTCTTT. It translates to CASSENGFGAGGTEAFF.

Concerning this clone: A junction boundary mismatches the germline segment, possibly from a read error. This rearrangement joins TRBV5-4 to TRBJ2-7, with 7 bases fitting TRBD1. Germline CDR1 SGHNT, CDR2 YYREEE (reference sequence). The CDR3 length is 16 residues. Here the CDR3 reads CASSQEGGTATYEQYF. CDR3 DNA: TGCGCCAGCAGCCAAGAGGGTGGGACAGCAACCTACGAGCAGTACTTC.

The V gene is TRBV19, the J gene TRBJ1-5, with TRBD1 as a possible D gene (6 bases). Per germline, CDR1 LNHDA and CDR2 SQIVND (reference sequence). Trimming removed 7 bases at V and 7 bases at J, with 20 bases between. CDR3 length equals 15 residues. The CDR3 DNA sequence: TGTGCCAGTACCACCCCTTCTACAGGGAAACAGCCCCAGCATTTT. As protein: CASTTPSTGKQPQHF.

This clone was seen just once. The chain has TRBV6-5 and TRBJ1-1; D ambiguous. CDR3 size: 15 residues. Germline V gene lookup returns CDR1 MNHEY and CDR2 SVGAGI. Between the trimmed V and J ends, which lost 6 bases and 1 base, there was a span of 15 bases. CDR3 region: CASRIGGGPNTEAFF. The CDR3 region has the DNA TGTGCCAGCAGGATTGGAGGAGGGCCGAACACTGAAGCTTTCTTT.

The chain combines TRBV7-8 with TRBJ2-5; perhaps TRBD2 as D (5 bases). The CDR3 is 16 amino acids. V lost 5 bases and J lost 0, with 16 bases in between. CDR1 is SGHVS and CDR2 is FQNEAQ in the germline V gene. The CDR3 spells CASSRGLNVYQETQYF. As DNA, the CDR3 is TGTGCCAGCAGCCGGGGTTTAAACGTGTACCAAGAGACCCAGTACTTC.

The chain carries TRBV6-5 and TRBJ1-5; possible D gene TRBD1, 6 bases. This CDR3 contains 15 residues. The germline V gene has CDR1 MNHEY and CDR2 SVGAGI. Trimming pared 5 bases from V and 6 bases from J, leaving 17 bases between. CDR3 region: CASSPPGAGSQPQHF. The CDR3 bases are TGTGCCAGCAGTCCCCCAGGGGCCGGTAGTCAGCCCCAGCATTTT.